This TCR beta chain was profiled in a study of T cell repertoires in cytomegalovirus infection (dated by TCRdb to 2018 to 2020). Looking at the study overall: Alongside well-studied HLA-B-restricted epitopes, the peptide stimulations were aimed at recently identified HLA-C-restricted CMV epitopes, whose presentation resists viral immunomodulation. Donor HLA type was relevant to the analysis, because carriage of CMV infection together with the matching HLA type was indicated by public TCR beta signatures. The full study reports these points: Carriers of CMV infection plus the relevant HLA type were discriminated by the cumulative frequency of public TCR beta family members in the study cohort and in an independent approximately 400-donor cohort. The ex vivo response was dominated by HLA-C-restricted CMV-specific TCR beta clonotypes, which also provided the single most frequent clonotype in two of eight donors.

Worth noting for this clonotype: The antigen this receptor binds is unknown. Per-nucleotide qualities are absent, and no much larger clonotype sits a single base away.

The data were produced on an Illumina HiSeq 1500. Through fastp at Q25 and MiXCR, TCRdb rebuilt clones from the public reads, retaining in-frame beta chains. Entries are consolidated by CDR3 protein sequence, retaining the most common genes and DNA. This sample gives under 500,000 distinct CDR3 sequences in total; more than 40% of them show up just once. The ten biggest clones cover approximately 40% of the sample. Trimming at the junction amounts to 5 bases on V and 6 bases on J, and the germline ends lie 9 bases apart. The CDR3 has 12 amino acids, counting the end cysteine and phenylalanine. The kept DNA is CDR3 alone, 36 bases in frame from the first base. The germline V gene encodes CDR1 SGHTA and CDR2 FQGNSA. In light of the paper, this sample's treatment or condition label describes: in vitro stimulation with specific CMV peptide epitopes to enrich CMV-specific T cells.

The TCR originated in a human donor in good health (CMV status not recorded). Some clones in this sample may be carry-over from other donors' samples. Sequenced material: cultured PBMCs, taken from culture after CMV antigen stimulation. The V and J genes are TRBV7-2 and TRBJ2-3, with the D gene not confidently named. The CDR3 protein sequence reads: CASSPSADTQYF. DNA sequence: TGTGCCAGCAGCCCTTCAGCGGATACGCAGTATTTT.